These 19 T cell receptor beta chains were all obtained from the same sample, sequenced in a study of blood T cell repertoires in COVID-19. Only in-frame clones appear in the TCRdb table, and some are missing; sequencing was by immunoSEQ multiplex PCR. The table has 250,000 or so clones, approximately 86% seen once; the top ten hold around 1.6%. The sequenced sample consisted of PBMCs or T cells enriched from blood (not recorded which). The receptors originated from a woman aged 45 to 65 who had recovered from COVID-19.

The chain links TRBV30 to TRBJ2-7; possibly TRBD2 for D (6 bases). The CDR3 totals 15 residues. Trimming removed 3 bases at V and 0 bases at J, with 15 bases between. The germline V gene has CDR1 GTSNPN and CDR2 SVGIG (reference sequence). The CDR3 DNA reads TGTGCCTGGAGCGCGGGACGATCGAGCTCCTACGAGCAGTACTTC. As protein: CAWSAGRSSSYEQYF.

The chain combines TRBV5-1 with TRBJ2-1; D gene ambiguous. CDR3 length equals 14 residues. Germline V gene lookup returns CDR1 SGHRS and CDR2 YFSETQ. The ends were cut back, 1 base at V and 9 bases at J, with 14 bases in the middle. The chain's CDR3 is CASSLLATLGEQFF. In DNA form, the CDR3 reads TGCGCCAGCAGCTTGCTGGCGACTCTGGGTGAGCAGTTCTTC.

This sequence joins TRBV4-1 and TRBJ2-1; 13 bases map to TRBD2. CDR1 is MGHRA, CDR2 YSYEKL, per germline. With V trimmed by 2 bases and J by 7 bases, 2 bases remained unmatched. The CDR3 loop spans 15 amino acids. The CDR3 sequence: CASSQPLAGGNEQFF. CDR3 coding DNA: TGCGCCAGCAGCCAACCACTAGCGGGAGGGAATGAGCAGTTCTTC.

The chain joins TRBV19 to TRBJ2-7, with 9 bases lining up with TRBD2. The V gene's germline CDR1 is LNHDA and CDR2 SQIVND (reference sequence). CDR3 length: 15 residues. The V gene end was trimmed by 3 bases and the J gene end by 2 bases; junction bases not matched to a gene: 5. The CDR3 loop reads CASSIILAGAYEQYF. CDR3 in DNA: TGTGCCAGTAGTATCATACTAGCGGGTGCCTACGAGCAGTACTTC. The variable domain in full, with the rest retrieved from reference TRBV19 and TRBJ2-7, is DGGITQSPKYLFRKEGQNVTLSCEQNLNHDAMYWYRQDPGQGLRLIYYSQIVNDFQKGDIAEGYSVSREKKESFPLTVTSAQKNPTAFYLCASSIILAGAYEQYFGPGTRLTVT.

The rearrangement uses TRBV28 and TRBJ2-7; TRBD1 matches 7 bases. Germline V gives CDR1 MDHEN, CDR2 SYDVKM. The CDR3 is made up of 15 amino acids. V was clipped by 7 bases and J by 0 bases; unmatched bases: 9. The CDR3 nucleotides are TGTGCCAGCACCACCAAGGACAGGCCCTCCTACGAGCAGTACTTC. Protein sequence: CASTTKDRPSYEQYF.

J is TRBJ2-1 and V is TRBV4-1, with D perhaps matching TRBD2 (5 bases). This CDR3 region has 13 residues. CDR1 is MGHRA, CDR2 YSYEKL, per germline. Trimming removed 0 bases from V and 8 bases from J, with 8 bases in between. CDR3 sequence: CASSQEGVDEQFF. DNA of the CDR3: TGCGCCAGCAGCCAAGAGGGAGTGGATGAGCAGTTCTTC.

The chain carries TRBV6-4 and TRBJ2-7; the D gene is possibly TRBD2 (5 bases). Looked up from germline, CDR1 is MRHNA and CDR2 is SNTAGT. V shed 3 bases and J shed 7 bases, with 13 bases lying between them. This CDR3 has 13 residues. The CDR3 DNA sequence: TGTGCCAGCAGTGAAAGGACTCAGTGGGAGCAGTACTTC. Protein product: CASSERTQWEQYF.

The J gene is TRBJ2-2, the V gene TRBV19; 13 bases map to TRBD2. V lost 9 bases to trimming and J lost 2 bases; unmatched junction nucleotides: 3. Germline loops: CDR1 LNHDA, CDR2 SQIVND (reference sequence). The CDR3 spans 15 residues. As DNA, the CDR3 is TGTGCCAGCGGACTAGCGGGAGCCAACACCGGGGAGCTGTTTTTT. It encodes CASGLAGANTGELFF.

The V and J genes are TRBV5-1 and TRBJ2-2; weak D call: TRBD2 (6 bases). Germline V lookup: CDR1 SGHRS, CDR2 YFSETQ. V shed 5 bases and J shed 4 bases, with 12 bases lying between them. This CDR3 has 14 amino acids. This chain's CDR3 is CASRFGGSTGELFF. In DNA form, the CDR3 reads TGCGCCAGCAGATTTGGGGGGAGCACCGGGGAGCTGTTTTTT.

The chain is built from TRBV6-5 and TRBJ1-1; 7 positions match TRBD1. Germline loops: CDR1 MNHEY, CDR2 SVGAGI. The J segment lost 3 bases and the V segment lost 6 bases, leaving 4 bases of the junction unmatched. This CDR3 has 13 residues. In nucleotides, the CDR3 is TGTGCCAGCAGCTCGGACAGGTACACTGAAGCTTTCTTT. It codes for CASSSDRYTEAFF.

V is TRBV7-2 and J is TRBJ2-1, with 9 bases that match TRBD2. After removal of 4 bases from V and 2 bases from J, the junction contained 9 bases not matched to a gene. The V gene's germline CDR1 is SGHTA and CDR2 FQGNSA. The CDR3 sequence is 17 residues long. CDR3 nucleotide sequence: TGTGCCAGCAGCTCGCTCGGACTAGCGCAAACCTACAATGAGCAGTTCTTC. This gives the protein CASSSLGLAQTYNEQFF.

The genes are TRBV27 and TRBJ2-6, with D possibly TRBD1 on 5 matching bases. Trimming pared 5 bases from V and 0 bases from J, leaving 11 bases between. The CDR3 has 16 residues. CDR1 is MNHEY, CDR2 SMNVEV, per germline (reference sequence). The DNA for the CDR3 is TGTGCCAGCAGTCCCTCGACAGCCTCTGGGGCCAACGTCCTGACTTTC. Translated, it gives CASSPSTASGANVLTF.

This clone has only a few counts. The gene calls are TRBV9 and TRBJ2-1; 8 bases fit TRBD2. The trim removed 0 bases at V and 5 bases at J, leaving 7 bases unmatched. This CDR3 is 16 amino acids long. Looked up from germline, CDR1 is SGDLS and CDR2 is YYNGEE. In DNA form, the CDR3 reads TGTGCCAGCAGCGTAGCGTCCAGCGGGAGAAACAATGAGCAGTTCTTC. This codes for CASSVASSGRNNEQFF.

The chain combines TRBV4-2 with TRBJ2-3; the match to TRBD2 covers 15 bases. This CDR3 region has 22 residues. V trimming: 1 base; J trimming: 5 bases; junction bases outside the gene matches: 19. Per the germline V gene, CDR1 is LGHNA and CDR2 is YNFKEQ. The CDR3 coding sequence is TGTGCCAGCAGCCAAGTTGCTTATCTAGGACTAGCGGGAGGGCCCTGGCGAGATACGCAGTATTTT. It codes for CASSQVAYLGLAGGPWRDTQYF.

The rearrangement joins TRBV30 to TRBJ1-2; D is perhaps TRBD1 (5 bases). The germline V gene has CDR1 GTSNPN and CDR2 SVGIG (reference sequence). The length of the CDR3 is 15 residues. V was trimmed by 3 bases and J by 6 bases, leaving 20 bases between them. Here the CDR3 reads CAWSTGGGGFDGYTF. In nucleotides, the CDR3 is TGTGCCTGGAGCACCGGGGGGGGAGGGTTCGATGGCTACACCTTC. The full variable domain, in which reference TRBV30 and TRBJ1-2 provide the parts outside the CDR3, is SQTIHQWPATLVQPVGSPLSLECTVEGTSNPNLYWYRQAAGRGLQLLFYSVGIGQISSEVPQNLSASRPQDRQFILSSKKLLLSDSGFYLCAWSTGGGGFDGYTFGSGTRLTVV.

The J gene is TRBJ2-7, the V gene TRBV12-5, with 11 nucleotides matching TRBD2. In germline, CDR1 is LGHNT, CDR2 FRNRAP. The CDR3 runs to 17 residues. The junction had 9 bases not matched to a gene; V was cut back by 3 bases and J by 2 bases. CDR3 residues: CASGLVSSGRTPYEQYF. The DNA for the CDR3 is TGTGCTAGTGGTTTAGTATCTAGCGGGAGGACACCCTACGAGCAGTACTTC. Looking up the rest from reference TRBV12-5 and TRBJ2-7 gives the full variable domain: DARVTQTPRHKVTEMGQEVTMRCQPILGHNTVFWYRQTMMQGLELLAYFRNRAPLDDSGMPKDRFSAEMPDATLATLKIQPSEPRDSAVYFCASGLVSSGRTPYEQYFGPGTRLTVT.

The chain recombines TRBV7-9 with TRBJ2-7; D may be TRBD1 (6 bases). Germline V gene lookup returns CDR1 SEHNR and CDR2 FQNEAQ (reference sequence). V was shortened by 1 base and J by 7 bases, with 17 bases between the two germline ends. The CDR3 loop spans 15 amino acids. CDR3 sequence: CASSLGQGPRMEQYF. Here the CDR3 DNA reads TGTGCCAGCAGCTTAGGGCAGGGGCCCAGGATGGAGCAGTACTTC.

The chain carries TRBV9 and TRBJ2-1, with no clear D. With 0 bases removed from V and 8 bases from J, the gap between germline ends came to 6 bases. Germline V lookup: CDR1 SGDLS, CDR2 YYNGEE. The CDR3 has 12 amino acids. As DNA, the CDR3 is TGTGCCAGCAGCGTAGCCTCGGATGAGCAGTTCTTC. It codes for CASSVASDEQFF.

This clone was picked up one time. This chain joins TRBV6-5 and TRBJ1-5, with D unresolved. Germline CDR1 and CDR2: MNHEY and SVGAGI. With 5 bases removed from V and 3 bases from J, the gap between germline ends came to 5 bases. The CDR3 covers 12 residues. The CDR3 DNA reads as TGTGCCAGCAGTCTCCCCAATCAGCCCCAGCATTTT. This sequence encodes CASSLPNQPQHF.